This section outlines one TCR beta chain sequence together with its context. Its antigen has not been determined. No per-base quality is available; no much larger clone lies one base away. This sample is part of a study of blood T cell repertoires in COVID-19 (TCRdb year 2020). Some background on the complete study: The collaborator samples originated in the United States, Italy and Spain and spanned the acute and convalescent phases of COVID-19. The prospective study material was composed of cDNA or gDNA derived from T cells, B-cell-depleted T cells, or PBMCs. Subjects who had been exposed to COVID-19, were actively infected with it, or had recovered from it provided the deeply sampled blood TCRbeta repertoires that made up the dataset. The repertoires were released in a freely available public database intended as a resource for research on the immune response to SARS-CoV-2. The samples were drawn from two sources: the first 160 participants of the ongoing ImmuneRACE study, and 1,000 to 1,500 subjects contributed by 6 global collaborators. Sample metadata almost always included a de-identified subject ID, COVID-19 status, age in years and sex. Where available, HLA class I and class II types were obtained from metadata supplied by the sample provider rather than from assay-based typing. Paper-wide results and their limitations: How much clinical and demographic metadata was included differed by source and by participant, and the metadata was provided uncurated.

The CDR3 measures 15 amino acids from cysteine to phenylalanine. Here the CDR3 DNA is all that survives: 45 bases in frame from base 1. Reading the germline V gene gives CDR1 MGHDK and CDR2 SYGVNS. V is cut back by 4 bases and J by 2 bases, with 4 bases in the junction unmatched. The immunoSEQ Assay, a bias-controlled multiplex PCR, was used to amplify TCRbeta CDR3 regions from genomic DNA. The published analysis was carried out like this. Nucleated cell counts per sample were estimated from amplification of reference gene primers within the assay. Sequence reads were collapsed and filtered to measure the absolute abundance of every unique TCRbeta CDR3 rearrangement. For each sample, productive Simpson clonality was calculated as the square root of Simpson's diversity index over productive rearrangements. Entries here come from immuneACCESS through TCRdb and include only in-frame sequences with V and J called. Some clones fail to appear in such tables; in the studies checked, an unresolved V gene covers under half of the shortfall, and the cause of the remainder is unknown. That table gives V, J and clone size, and the DNA gave D and trimming. The sample table holds roughly 80,000 clones, of which about 85% were seen once. Roughly 9% of the sample goes to the ten largest clones.

The collaborating institutions used their own protocols to collect whole blood in K2EDTA tubes. Collaborator samples were shipped for TCRbeta analysis as frozen whole blood, isolated PBMCs, or DNA extracted from either sample type. Material: peripheral blood. The chain is assembled from TRBV25-1 and TRBJ1-3, with 8 bases aligning to TRBD1. The source of this sequence is a human donor in a cohort sampled during active COVID-19. The encoded CDR3 is CASSGTGGTGNTIYF. The bases are TGTGCCAGCAGTGGTACAGGGGGTACTGGAAACACCATATATTTT.